This T cell receptor beta chain was sequenced during a study of T cell responses to AZD1222 COVID-19 vaccine. Points from the study as a whole: Donor demographics were predominantly white British with a female majority; clonal diversity may be underestimated.

Data came from immunoSEQ multiplex PCR; TCRdb stores just in-frame clones and leaves some out. The sample lists about 110,000 clones; around 93% were seen once. This CDR3 contains 12 residues. CDR1 is WNHNN, CDR2 SYGVQD, per germline (reference sequence). Between the trimmed V and J ends, which lost 0 bases and 9 bases, there was a span of 6 bases. On this clone: Antigen specificity is unknown.

The input for sequencing was peripheral blood, taken 28 days after the second AZD1222 dose. The chain uses TRBV10-1 and TRBJ2-1; D remains unclear. This TCR came from an adult who received the AZD1222 COVID-19 vaccine. Written as DNA, the CDR3 is TGCGCCAGCAGTGAGTCGAAAACTGAGCAGTTCTTC. It is translated as CASSESKTEQFF.